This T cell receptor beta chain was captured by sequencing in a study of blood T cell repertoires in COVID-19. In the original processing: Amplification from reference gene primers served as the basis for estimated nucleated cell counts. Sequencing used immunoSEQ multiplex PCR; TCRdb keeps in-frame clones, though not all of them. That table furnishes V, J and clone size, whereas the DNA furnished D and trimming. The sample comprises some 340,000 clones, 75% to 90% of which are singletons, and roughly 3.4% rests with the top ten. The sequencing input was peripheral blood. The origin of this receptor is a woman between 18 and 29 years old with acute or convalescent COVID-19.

The CDR3 loop reads CASSFYQGSEAFF. The DNA for the CDR3 is TGTGCCAGCAGCTTCTATCAGGGGTCTGAAGCTTTCTTT. The chain combines TRBV5-5 with TRBJ1-1, with TRBD1 as a possible D gene (6 bases). Germline CDR1 SGHKS, CDR2 YYEKEE (reference sequence). The CDR3 spans 13 residues. Between the trimmed V and J ends, which lost 2 bases and 6 bases, there was a span of 11 bases.